The present TCR beta chain was sequenced within a study of blood T cell repertoires in COVID-19. Study as a whole: The origin of the acute and convalescent COVID-19 samples was the United States, Italy and Spain. Nucleic acid was either cDNA or gDNA, and it came from T cells, B-cell-depleted T cells, or PBMCs.

Original analysis: Using reference gene primer amplification, nucleated cell counts were estimated. Some clones are missing from TCRdb's copy, which holds only in-frame ones; the method was immunoSEQ multiplex PCR. The V and J calls and clone size were taken over from that table, and D and trimming were inferred from the DNA. Of more than 95,000 clones listed, around 82% were seen once; the top ten hold over 10%. Germline CDR1 and CDR2: KGHSH and LQKENI. This CDR3 is built from 16 residues. Trimming took 6 bases from V and 0 from J, leaving 15 bases between them. V is TRBV18 and J is TRBJ2-1; D unclear. The sequence derives from a human donor in a cohort sampled during active or convalescent COVID-19. Sequencing used peripheral blood. In DNA, the CDR3 is TGTGCCAGCTCGTCGAGTGTGAGTAGCTCCTACAATGAGCAGTTCTTC. Its protein is CASSSSVSSSYNEQFF.